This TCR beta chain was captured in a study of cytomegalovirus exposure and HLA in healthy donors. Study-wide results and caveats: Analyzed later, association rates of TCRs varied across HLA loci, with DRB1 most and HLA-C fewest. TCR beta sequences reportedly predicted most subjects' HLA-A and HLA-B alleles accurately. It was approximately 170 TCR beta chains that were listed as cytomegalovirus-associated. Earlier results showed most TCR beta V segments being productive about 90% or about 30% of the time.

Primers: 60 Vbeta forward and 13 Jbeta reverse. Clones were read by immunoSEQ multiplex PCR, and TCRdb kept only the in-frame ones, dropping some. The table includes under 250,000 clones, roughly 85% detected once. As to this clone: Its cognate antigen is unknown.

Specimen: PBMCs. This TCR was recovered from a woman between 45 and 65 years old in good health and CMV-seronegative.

CDR3 bases: TGTGCCTGGAGTGCCGGCCCAGGGGGTGGCTACACCTTC. Protein product: CAWSAGPGGGYTF. The chain recombines TRBV30 with TRBJ1-2, with 7 bases matching TRBD1. The CDR3 runs 13 residues. V trimming: 1 base; J trimming: 7 bases; junction bases outside the gene matches: 6. Germline V gene sequence: CDR1 GTSNPN, CDR2 SVGIG (reference sequence).